The present T cell receptor beta chain was sequenced within a study of T cells in Graves' hyperthyroidism and ophthalmopathy. Study outcomes and limitations: Researchers report that a 13 V-J model separated ophthalmopathy from stable hyperthyroidism. The model predicted ophthalmopathy a median around six months before onset.

CDR1 and CDR2 from the germline V gene are SGHTA and FQGNSA. J lost 5 bases, V lost 5 bases, and 19 bases had no gene match. The CDR3 runs 19 residues. PBMCs were sourced from more than 9 ml fresh peripheral blood. In regard to this clonotype: What it recognizes is unknown.

The TCR beta CDR3 regions underwent amplification using RNA transcripts as the source. Using the HTBI primer set, a first-round RT-PCR was run on the TCR CDR3. TCRdb redid the calling of the multiplex PCR reads with MiXCR, one entry per CDR3 protein. Altogether about 720,000 distinct CDR3 sequences are present, 18% being singletons, with the ten largest covering approximately 15%. This sequence originates from a woman in her 50s with Graves' hyperthyroidism that later progressed to Graves' ophthalmopathy. Sample: blood. J is TRBJ2-2 and V is TRBV7-2, with 8 bases lining up with TRBD2. The CDR3 loop is CASSPPRVSGIVKTGELFF. The CDR3 DNA reads TGTGCCAGCAGCCCCCCCCGGGTTAGCGGGATAGTAAAGACCGGGGAGCTGTTTTTT.